This T cell receptor (beta chain) was obtained from a study of T cell changes during pregnancy in multiple sclerosis. The table lists this clone with a count of one. The trim removed 2 bases at V and 7 bases at J, leaving 5 bases unmatched. CDR1 and CDR2 from the germline V gene are MNHEY and SVGAGI. CDR3 size: 14 residues. Repertoires were generated with immunoSEQ multiplex PCR, while TCRdb's copy carries only in-frame clones and drops some. The profile shows fewer than 60,000 clones, approximately 91% of them singletons. The chain employs TRBV6-5 and TRBJ2-1; 7 nucleotides match TRBD2. The clonotype was recovered from a female donor with multiple sclerosis, enrolled in a pregnancy study. The source material was CD8+ T cells from peripheral blood mononuclear cells, sampled after pregnancy. Written as DNA, the CDR3 is TGTGCCAGCAGTTACGGGGGGGGTGGAAATGAGCAGTTCTTC. This codes for CASSYGGGGNEQFF.